This TCR beta chain was found in a study of OX40 agonist ivuxolimab in advanced cancers. The wider study: Dosing consisted of intravenous ivuxolimab at 0.01 to 10 mg/kg every 2 weeks.

This CDR3 is built from 13 residues. CDR1 LNHNV and CDR2 YYDKDF come from the germline V gene (reference sequence). Trimming removed 0 bases from V and 5 bases from J, with 4 bases in between. Using immunoSEQ multiplex PCR, the repertoire was profiled, and TCRdb retains in-frame clones only, with some absent. The table lists tens of thousands of clones, approximately 90% of them singletons. Exclusion of a patient followed from autoimmune disease history or systemic immunosuppression. Findings of the study overall: In the 0.1 to 3.0 mg/kg range, CD4+ and CD8+ blood T cells had expanded clonally by week 6. Low normalized T-cell clonal expansion was also seen in some nonresponders.

A remark on this clone: Its specificity is not known.

The TCR sequence derives from an adult with an advanced solid tumor such as melanoma, head and neck, liver or kidney cancer. The chain is built from TRBV15 and TRBJ1-4; no firm D call. The specimen was CD4+ or CD8+ T cells sorted from blood, collected in a trial of the OX40 agonist ivuxolimab. This CDR3 reads CATSRDPNEKLFF. DNA for the CDR3: TGTGCCACCAGCAGAGACCCAAATGAAAAACTGTTTTTT.